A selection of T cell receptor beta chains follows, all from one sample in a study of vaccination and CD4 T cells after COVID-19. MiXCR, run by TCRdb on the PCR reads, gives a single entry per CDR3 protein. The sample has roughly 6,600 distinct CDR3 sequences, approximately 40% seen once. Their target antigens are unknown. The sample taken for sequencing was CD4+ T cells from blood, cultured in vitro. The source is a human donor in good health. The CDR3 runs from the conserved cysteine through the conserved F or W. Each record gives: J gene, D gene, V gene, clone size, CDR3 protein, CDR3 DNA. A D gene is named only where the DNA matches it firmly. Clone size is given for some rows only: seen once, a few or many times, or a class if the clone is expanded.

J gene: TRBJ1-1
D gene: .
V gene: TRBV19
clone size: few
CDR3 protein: CASSPGRVTEAFF
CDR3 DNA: TGTGCCAGTAGTCCCGGACGGGTCACTGAAGCTTTCTTT

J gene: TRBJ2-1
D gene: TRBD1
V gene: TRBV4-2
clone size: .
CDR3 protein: CATSWDRGHEQFF
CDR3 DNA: TGTGCCACATCGTGGGACAGGGGGCATGAGCAGTTCTTC

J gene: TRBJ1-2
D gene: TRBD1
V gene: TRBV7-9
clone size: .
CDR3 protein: CASTPVDRGGNGYTF
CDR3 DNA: TGTGCCAGCACCCCCGTCGACAGGGGAGGGAATGGCTACACCTTC

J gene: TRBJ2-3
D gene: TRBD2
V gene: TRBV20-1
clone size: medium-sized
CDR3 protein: CSAYAGTSGSDTQYF
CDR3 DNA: TGCAGTGCTTACGCCGGGACTAGCGGGTCTGATACGCAGTATTTT

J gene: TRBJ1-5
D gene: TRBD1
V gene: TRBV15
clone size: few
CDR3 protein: CATSRGQEGQPQHF
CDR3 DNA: TGTGCCACCAGCCGGGGACAGGAGGGGCAGCCCCAGCATTTT

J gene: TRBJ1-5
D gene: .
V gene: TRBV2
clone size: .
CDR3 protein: CASTLGVDQPQHF
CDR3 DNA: TGTGCCAGCACTCTCGGAGTGGATCAGCCCCAGCATTTT

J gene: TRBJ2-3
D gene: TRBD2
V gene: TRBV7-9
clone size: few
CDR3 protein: CASNQAGLSGGHTDTQYF
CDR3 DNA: TGTGCCAGCAACCAGGCTGGCCTTAGCGGGGGTCACACAGATACGCAGTATTTT

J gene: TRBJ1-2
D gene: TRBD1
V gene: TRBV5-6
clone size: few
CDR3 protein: CASSLEGAYGYTF
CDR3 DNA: TGTGCCAGCAGCTTGGAGGGGGCCTATGGCTACACCTTC

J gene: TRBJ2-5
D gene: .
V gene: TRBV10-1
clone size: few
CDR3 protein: CASSESWTQGQETQYF
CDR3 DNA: TGCGCCAGCAGTGAGTCCTGGACTCAGGGTCAAGAGACCCAGTACTTC

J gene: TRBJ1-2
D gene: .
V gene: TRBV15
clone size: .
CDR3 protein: CATSREETALGYTF
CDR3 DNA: TGTGCCACCAGCAGAGAGGAGACGGCTCTTGGCTACACCTTC

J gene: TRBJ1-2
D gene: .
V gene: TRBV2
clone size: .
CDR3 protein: CASRVGQSGGYTF
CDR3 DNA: TGTGCCAGCAGAGTAGGACAGTCGGGGGGCTACACCTTC

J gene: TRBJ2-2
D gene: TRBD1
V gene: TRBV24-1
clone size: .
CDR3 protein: CATEGAHTGELFF
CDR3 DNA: TGTGCCACCGAGGGGGCGCACACCGGGGAGCTGTTTTTT

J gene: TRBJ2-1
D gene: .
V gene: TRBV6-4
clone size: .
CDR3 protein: CASRSNSYNEQFF
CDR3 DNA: TGTGCCAGCAGGAGTAATTCCTACAATGAGCAGTTCTTC

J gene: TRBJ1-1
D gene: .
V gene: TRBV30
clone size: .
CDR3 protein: CAWRTRGTEAFF
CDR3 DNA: TGTGCCTGGAGAACACGAGGGACTGAAGCTTTCTTT

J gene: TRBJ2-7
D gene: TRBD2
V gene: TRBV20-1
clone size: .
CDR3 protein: CSAREGGGALEQYF
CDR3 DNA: TGCAGTGCTAGAGAGGGCGGGGGGGCCTTGGAGCAGTACTTC